This T cell receptor (beta chain) derives from a study of beta chain features in type 1 diabetes (dated by TCRdb to the late 2010s). Regarding the research as a whole: No differences in mean age, gender distribution, total cell number or subset yield were found between patients and healthy donors. A total of 100 million to 110 million sorted cells were examined across all samples, and a strong correlation was observed between cell number per subset and RNA yield. The study compared the TCRB repertoires of sorted circulating CD4+ T cell subsets in recently diagnosed type 1 diabetes patients with those in matched healthy donors. Naive and central memory subsets were obtained from all 28 donors, but regulatory and stem cell-like memory subsets were isolated from only 8 patients and about 8 healthy donors. Here is what the overall study found, with its caveats: Patients with type 1 diabetes made fewer insertions and deleted more nucleotides at VDJ recombination sites, implying thymic rearrangement abnormalities. Because cDNA was sequenced instead of genomic DNA, highly expressing activated cells could be over-represented, though the groups showed no difference in activation or CD3 levels. PCR might favor shorter templates, but patient and control samples were amplified and corrected together, so any skew would affect both groups equally. Type 1 diabetes patients showed a moderate but significant shortening of TCRB CDR3 length in all four CD4+ subsets. Naive, central memory and regulatory TCRB repertoires appeared to be more similar among patients than among healthy donors. Because small numbers of individuals were included in the HLA sub-analyses, any influence of HLA type on TCRB rearrangement was left unresolved.

This clone was counted a few times. Its antigen remains unidentified. No much larger clonotype is one base removed from it; base qualities were not supplied. Each donor gave one peripheral blood draw, roughly 0.12 L on average, collected into heparinised tubes. A BD FACSAria II was used to sort naive, central memory, regulatory and stem cell-like memory CD4+ T cells with a panel that included CD45RO, CCR7, CD25, CD127, CD95 and CD27. Every sorted population had a purity above 98%. PBMCs were separated immediately by Lymphoprep density gradient centrifugation and were stained directly, without being cultured. So that batch effects would be minimized, each experiment stained and sorted samples in pairs, pairing one healthy donor with one patient. As encoded in the germline V gene, CDR1 is SGHDN while CDR2 is FVKESK. Ends trimmed: V by 1 base, J by 3 bases; bases unmatched to a gene: 2. Including cysteine and phenylalanine, the CDR3 has 15 amino acids. The read is trimmed to its CDR3 DNA, 45 bases read in frame from base 1.

The entire isolated RNA was reverse transcribed using the High Capacity cDNA Reverse Transcription Kit, and thus expressed TCRB transcripts were sequenced. Naive, central memory and regulatory T cell samples underwent deep immunoSEQ sequencing, averaging roughly 3.3 million total reads per sample. Sorted cells were lysed in RLT buffer, and RNA was extracted using DNase-treated RNeasy Micro or Mini kits according to cell number. Each cell subset was processed on its own to prevent cross-contamination, while patient and healthy donor samples were processed together. TCRB sequences were amplified from cDNA with the immunoSEQ multiplex PCR, producing 87-bp fragments spanning the CDR3 region. Sequencing of the amplicons was done on the Illumina HiSeq platform. The authors processed their data as follows. PCR bias was corrected computationally using synthetic template baselines, and reads within Hamming distance 2 were collapsed, with unmergeable singletons discarded. By aligning reads against IMGT, V, D and J genes, CDR3 length, and insertions or deletions at six rearrangement sites were assigned. Clonotype counts were normalized to sorted cell number within each subset before computing true diversity and Gini coefficients with the tcR R package. Repertoire sharing was quantified using the overlap coefficient calculated on TCRB nucleotide sequences. Out-of-frame TCRB sequences from naive cells were analyzed to stand in for the pre-selection repertoire. The source is immuneACCESS, and TCRdb retained only in-frame sequences with V and J called. Part of the clones is not carried over; for the studies checked, unresolved V genes explain less than half of this, and the remainder is unexplained. That table supplies the V and J calls and clone size; D and trimming were determined from the DNA. The sample table lists roughly 250,000 clones, approximately 70% of them with a count of one. The ten largest clones add up to approximately 0.05% of the sample.

In this chain, TRBV14 is recombined with TRBJ2-3, and 9 bases in between align with TRBD1. The sample taken for sequencing was naive CD4+ T cells from blood. Reading the label with the study, this specimen's cell subset or site is: true naive CD4+ T cells. The TCR sequence derives from a man younger than 45 in good health. The base sequence is TGTGCCAGCAGCCAAGGGGACAGGGCGACAGATACGCAGTATTTT. It translates to CASSQGDRATDTQYF.